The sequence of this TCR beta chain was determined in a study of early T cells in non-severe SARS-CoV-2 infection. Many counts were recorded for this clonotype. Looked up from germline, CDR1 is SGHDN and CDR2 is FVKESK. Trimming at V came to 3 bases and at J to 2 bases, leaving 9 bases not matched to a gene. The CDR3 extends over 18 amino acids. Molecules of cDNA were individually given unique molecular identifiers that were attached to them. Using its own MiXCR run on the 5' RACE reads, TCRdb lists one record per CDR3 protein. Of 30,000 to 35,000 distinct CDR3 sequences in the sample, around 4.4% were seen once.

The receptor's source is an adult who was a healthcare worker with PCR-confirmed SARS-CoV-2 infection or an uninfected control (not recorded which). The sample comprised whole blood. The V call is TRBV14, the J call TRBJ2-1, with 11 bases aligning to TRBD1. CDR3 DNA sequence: TGTGCCAGCAGCCAGGGACAGGGGGTGGACTCGGCCTACAATGAGCAGTTCTTC. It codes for CASSQGQGVDSAYNEQFF.